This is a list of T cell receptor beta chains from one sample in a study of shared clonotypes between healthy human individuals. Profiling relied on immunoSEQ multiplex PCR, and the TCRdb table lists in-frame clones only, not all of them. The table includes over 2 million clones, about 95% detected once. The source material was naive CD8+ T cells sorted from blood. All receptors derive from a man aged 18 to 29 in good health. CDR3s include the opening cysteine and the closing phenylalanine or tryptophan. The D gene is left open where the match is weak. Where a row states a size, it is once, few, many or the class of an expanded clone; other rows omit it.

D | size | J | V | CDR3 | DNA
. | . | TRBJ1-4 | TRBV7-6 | CASSLQATDEKLFF | TGTGCCAGCAGCTTACAGGCTACCGATGAAAAACTGTTTTTT
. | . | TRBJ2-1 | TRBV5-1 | CASSLALGDYNEQFF | TGCGCCAGCAGCTTGGCATTGGGGGATTACAATGAGCAGTTCTTC
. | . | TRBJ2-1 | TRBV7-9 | CASSSSRLAGAYNEQFF | .
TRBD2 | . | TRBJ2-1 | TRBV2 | CASSGRTGGGLAGGHEQFF | TGTGCCAGCAGTGGAAGAACAGGGGGAGGCCTAGCGGGAGGTCATGAGCAGTTCTTC
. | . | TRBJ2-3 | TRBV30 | CASSPPGLGTFSRTDTQYF | TGTGCCTCCTCCCCGCCCGGACTCGGGACTTTTTCCCGCACAGATACGCAGTATTTT
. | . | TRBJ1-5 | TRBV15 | CATSRDVDGGSGSQPQHF | TGTGCCACCAGCAGAGACGTAGACGGGGGGAGTGGGAGTCAGCCCCAGCATTTT
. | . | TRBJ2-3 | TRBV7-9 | CASSMGGVDTQYF | TGTGCCAGCAGCATGGGGGGAGTGGATACGCAGTATTTT
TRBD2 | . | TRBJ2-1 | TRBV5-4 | CASTLSGGWGNEQFF | TGTGCCAGCACCCTAAGCGGGGGATGGGGCAATGAGCAGTTCTTC
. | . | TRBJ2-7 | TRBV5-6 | CASSLAVYSYEQYF | TGTGCCAGCAGCTTGGCCGTCTACTCCTACGAGCAGTACTTC
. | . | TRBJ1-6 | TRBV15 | CATSRDSGGNSPLHF | TGTGCCACCAGCAGAGATTCGGGAGGAAATTCACCCCTCCACTTT
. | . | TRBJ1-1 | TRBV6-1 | CASSEALPGEDTEAFF | TGTGCCAGCAGTGAAGCGCTTCCGGGAGAGGACACTGAAGCTTTCTTT
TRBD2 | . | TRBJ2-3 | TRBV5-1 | CASSSAGGGTDTQYF | TGCGCCAGCAGCTCAGCGGGAGGCGGCACAGATACGCAGTATTTT
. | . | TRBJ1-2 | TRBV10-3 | CAISELAGQANYGYTF | TGTGCCATCAGTGAGTTGGCGGGGCAAGCTAACTATGGCTACACCTTC
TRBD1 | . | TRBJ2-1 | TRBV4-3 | CASSPGTGTYNEQFF | TGCGCCAGCAGCCCCGGGACAGGGACTTACAATGAGCAGTTCTTC
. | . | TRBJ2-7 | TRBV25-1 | CASSATDTYEQYF | TGTGCCAGCAGCGCGACAGATACCTACGAGCAGTACTTC
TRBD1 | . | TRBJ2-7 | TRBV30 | CAWSLGTGTYEQYF | TGTGCCTGGAGTCTGGGGACAGGTACCTACGAGCAGTACTTC
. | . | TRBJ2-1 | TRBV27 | CASRHRVPYNEQFF | TGTGCCAGCAGACACAGGGTTCCCTACAATGAGCAGTTCTTC
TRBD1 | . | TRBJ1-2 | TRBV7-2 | CASSLDNTGADGYTF | TGTGCCAGCAGCTTAGATAACACAGGGGCAGATGGCTACACCTTC
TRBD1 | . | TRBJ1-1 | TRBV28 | CASRGQGNTEAFF | TGTGCCAGCAGGGGACAGGGGAACACTGAAGCTTTCTTT
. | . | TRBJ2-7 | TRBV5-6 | CASSLKRDSGPQYF | TGTGCCAGCAGCCTAAAGCGGGACAGCGGGCCGCAGTACTTC
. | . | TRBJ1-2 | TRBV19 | CASSNRDTPFHGYTF | TGTGCCAGTAGTAACCGGGACACGCCGTTTCACGGCTACACCTTC
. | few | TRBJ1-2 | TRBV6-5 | CASISGGNGYTF | TGTGCCAGCATTTCTGGGGGAAATGGCTACACCTTC
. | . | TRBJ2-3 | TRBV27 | CASSSGPSTDTQYF | TGTGCCAGCAGTTCGGGGCCTAGCACAGATACGCAGTATTTT
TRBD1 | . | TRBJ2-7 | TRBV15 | CATSSQPGQGAPDEQYF | TGTGCCACCAGCAGTCAACCGGGGCAGGGGGCCCCGGACGAGCAGTACTTC
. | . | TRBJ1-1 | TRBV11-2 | CASSLGRIEAFF | TGTGCCAGCAGCTTAGGGAGGATTGAAGCTTTCTTT